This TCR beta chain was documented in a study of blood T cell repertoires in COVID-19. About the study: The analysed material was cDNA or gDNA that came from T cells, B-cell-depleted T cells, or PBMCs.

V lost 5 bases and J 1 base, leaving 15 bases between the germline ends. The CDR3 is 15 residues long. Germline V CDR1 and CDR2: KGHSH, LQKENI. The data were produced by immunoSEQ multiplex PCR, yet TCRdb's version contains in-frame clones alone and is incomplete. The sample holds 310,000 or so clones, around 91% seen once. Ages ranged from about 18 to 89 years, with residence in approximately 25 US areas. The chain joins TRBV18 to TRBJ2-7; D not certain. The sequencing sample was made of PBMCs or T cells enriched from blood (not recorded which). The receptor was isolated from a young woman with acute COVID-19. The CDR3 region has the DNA TGTGCCAGCTCAAGTGACATCCAGGCTTCCTACGAGCAGTACTTC. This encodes CASSSDIQASYEQYF. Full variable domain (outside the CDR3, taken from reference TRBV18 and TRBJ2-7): NAGVMQNPRHLVRRRGQEARLRCSPMKGHSHVYWYRQLPEEGLKFMVYLQKENIIDESGMPKERFSAEFPKEGPSILRIQQVVRGDSAAYFCASSSDIQASYEQYFGPGTRLTVT.